Given below is one T cell receptor beta chain in context. The DNA ends 3 residues before the CDR3 does, and the rest of the CDR3 is filled in from the germline J gene. Sequencing used immunoSEQ multiplex PCR; TCRdb keeps in-frame clones, though not all of them. With roughly 40,000 clones in the sample, the ten largest clones hold 0.95% to 1.5%. This record comes from a study of T cells in women clearing cervical HPV infection. This CDR3 has 17 residues. The germline gives CDR1 LNHDA, CDR2 SQIVND (reference sequence). The chain is built from TRBV19 and TRBJ1-2; D gene unclear. The sequencing input was blood buffy coat. This clonotype was sampled from a woman between 18 and 75 years old with a cervical HPV16 infection that either progressed to CIN3+ or cleared (not recorded which). CDR3 DNA (partial): TGTGCCAGTAGTCTCGCCGGAGGGCTAGCGGGATATGACGAC. Protein product: CASSLAGGLAGYDD. Given in full, the CDR3 is CASSLAGGLAGYDDYTF.